These T cell receptor beta chains were read from a single sample in a study of response to subunit inactivated influenza vaccine. Using its own MiXCR run on the RT-PCR reads, TCRdb lists one record per CDR3 protein. Of around 570,000 distinct CDR3 sequences in the sample, approximately 7.1% were seen once. The input for sequencing was PBMCs from blood, taken around 25 months after vaccination. Receptors originate from a man aged 45 to 75 who received an inactivated influenza vaccine. The CDR3 runs from the conserved cysteine through the conserved F or W. D genes are given only for firm matches. Not all rows give a size; the values are once, few, many and, for expanded clones, a class.

D gene: TRBD2; clone size: .; J gene: TRBJ2-3; V gene: TRBV20-1; CDR3 DNA: TGCAGTGCTAGGCCGGGACTAGCGGGGGTTGGTACGCAGTATTTT; CDR3 protein: CSARPGLAGVGTQYF
D gene: TRBD2; clone size: many; J gene: TRBJ2-3; V gene: TRBV4-3; CDR3 DNA: TGCGCCAGCAGCCAAGATATGGGGGGGAGTGATAGCACAGATACGCAGTATTTT; CDR3 protein: CASSQDMGGSDSTDTQYF
D gene: .; clone size: few; J gene: TRBJ2-7; V gene: TRBV7-9; CDR3 DNA: TGTGCCAGCAGCTCGGGGGCGAGGGGAGAGCAGTACTTC; CDR3 protein: CASSSGARGEQYF
D gene: TRBD1; clone size: .; J gene: TRBJ1-2; V gene: TRBV6-1; CDR3 DNA: TGTGCCAGCAGGCCTGGGACAGACAACTATGGCTACACCTTC; CDR3 protein: CASRPGTDNYGYTF
D gene: .; clone size: .; J gene: TRBJ2-1; V gene: TRBV3-1; CDR3 DNA: TGTGCCAGCAGCCCTTCGGTGGAGCCCTACAATGAGCAGTTCTTC; CDR3 protein: CASSPSVEPYNEQFF
D gene: .; clone size: .; J gene: TRBJ2-5; V gene: TRBV9; CDR3 DNA: TGTGCCAGCAGCCCTATGGCGGGTGCACAAGAGACCCAGTACTTC; CDR3 protein: CASSPMAGAQETQYF
D gene: .; clone size: few; J gene: TRBJ1-1; V gene: TRBV7-9; CDR3 DNA: TGTGCCAGCAGCTTACCCCTCCTACAGGATGAAGCTTTCTTT; CDR3 protein: CASSLPLLQDEAFF
D gene: .; clone size: many; J gene: TRBJ2-7; V gene: TRBV27; CDR3 DNA: TGTGCCACCCAGAAGGGGATCGCCTACGAGCAGTACTTC; CDR3 protein: CATQKGIAYEQYF
D gene: .; clone size: few; J gene: TRBJ2-7; V gene: TRBV3-1; CDR3 DNA: TGTGCCAGCAGCCAAGGCCTACCGGGACTCTACTACGAGCAGTACTTC; CDR3 protein: CASSQGLPGLYYEQYF
D gene: .; clone size: many; J gene: TRBJ2-2; V gene: TRBV6-5; CDR3 DNA: TGTGCCAGCAGTTACTCGATCCCCGGGGAGCTGTTTTTT; CDR3 protein: CASSYSIPGELFF
D gene: .; clone size: few; J gene: TRBJ2-7; V gene: TRBV4-3; CDR3 DNA: TGCGCCAGCAGTCAGACGGGAACAGATCCAGCCTACGAGCAGTACTTC; CDR3 protein: CASSQTGTDPAYEQYF
D gene: .; clone size: .; J gene: TRBJ1-2; V gene: TRBV12-3/TRBV12-4; CDR3 DNA: TGTGCCAGCAGTTCGGCTCCCCCCTATGGCTACACCTTC; CDR3 protein: CASSSAPPYGYTF
D gene: .; clone size: many; J gene: TRBJ2-2; V gene: TRBV7-3; CDR3 DNA: TGTGCCAGCAGCCTCAATGGGGGGCTAGCGAACACCGGGGAGCTGTTTTTT; CDR3 protein: CASSLNGGLANTGELFF
D gene: .; clone size: .; J gene: TRBJ1-5; V gene: TRBV4-1; CDR3 DNA: TGCGCCAGCAGCCGCGTAGTAACAGGCAATCAGCCCCAGCATTTT; CDR3 protein: CASSRVVTGNQPQHF
D gene: .; clone size: few; J gene: TRBJ1-5; V gene: TRBV6-1; CDR3 DNA: TGTGCCAGCAGGACGGGGGGCGCCAATCAGCCCCAGCATTTT; CDR3 protein: CASRTGGANQPQHF
D gene: TRBD1; clone size: few; J gene: TRBJ2-7; V gene: TRBV5-1; CDR3 DNA: TGCGCCAGCAGCTTCGTCCGCTTACAGGGGGCGAAGAACGAGCAGTACTTC; CDR3 protein: CASSFVRLQGAKNEQYF
D gene: .; clone size: .; J gene: TRBJ2-3; V gene: TRBV7-9; CDR3 DNA: TGTGCCAGCAGCACCCTCCGGGACCCAATAGTTTTT; CDR3 protein: CASSTLRDPIVF
D gene: .; clone size: .; J gene: TRBJ2-3; V gene: TRBV4-3; CDR3 DNA: TGCGCCAGCAGCCAAGACCCCAAGGCCGGGGATACGCAGTATTTT; CDR3 protein: CASSQDPKAGDTQYF